Sequencing of this T cell receptor gamma chain was carried out in a study of gamma-delta chains in newborns, infants, children. About the research overall: Microbial exposure reportedly drives polyclonal innate γδ T cell expansion after birth.

TCRdb reanalysed the reads with CATT. The sample carries 900 to 1,300 gamma-chain clones, around 2.1% recorded once. The CDR3 length is 19 residues. Per germline, CDR1 GITISATS and CDR2 ISYDGTV (reference sequence). About this clone: Since a far larger clone is one base different, this is likely a read error. The same CDR3 is also encoded by other DNA sequences in this sample.

The chain links TRGV9 to TRGJP. Sequenced: blood. This sequence originates from a child who was a newborn, infant or young child, either healthy, febrile or measles-vaccinated (not recorded which). The DNA for the CDR3 is TGTGCCTTGTGGGAGGTGCAGCATGGGGTAAAGTTGGGCAAAAAAATAAAGGTATTT. This gives the protein CALWEVQHGVKLGKKIKVF.